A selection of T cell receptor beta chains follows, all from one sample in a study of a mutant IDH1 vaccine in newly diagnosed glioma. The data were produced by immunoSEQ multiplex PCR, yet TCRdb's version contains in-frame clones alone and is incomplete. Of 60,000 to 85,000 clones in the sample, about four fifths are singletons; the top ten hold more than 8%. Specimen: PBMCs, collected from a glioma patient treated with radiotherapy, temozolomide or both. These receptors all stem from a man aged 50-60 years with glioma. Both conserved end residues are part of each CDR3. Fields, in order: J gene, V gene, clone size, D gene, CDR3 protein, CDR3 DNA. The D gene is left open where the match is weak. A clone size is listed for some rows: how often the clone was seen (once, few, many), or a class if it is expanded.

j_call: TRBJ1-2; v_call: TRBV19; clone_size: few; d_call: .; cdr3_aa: CASISGATYGYTF; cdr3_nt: TGTGCCAGTATTAGCGGAGCAACCTATGGCTACACCTTC
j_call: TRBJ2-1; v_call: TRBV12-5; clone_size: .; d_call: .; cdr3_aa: CASGLVQNEQFF; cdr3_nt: TGTGCTAGTGGTTTGGTACAAAATGAGCAGTTCTTC
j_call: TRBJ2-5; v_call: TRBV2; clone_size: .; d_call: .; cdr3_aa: CASLLEETQYF; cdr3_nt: TGTGCCAGTCTTTTAGAAGAGACCCAGTACTTC
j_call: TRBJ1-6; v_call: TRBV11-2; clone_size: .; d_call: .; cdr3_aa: CASSQHQTNSPLHF; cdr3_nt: TGTGCCAGCAGCCAGCACCAGACAAATTCACCCCTCCACTTT
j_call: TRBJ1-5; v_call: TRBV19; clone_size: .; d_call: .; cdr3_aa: CASSQQETSNQPQHF; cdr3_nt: TGTGCCAGTAGCCAACAGGAGACAAGCAATCAGCCCCAGCATTTT
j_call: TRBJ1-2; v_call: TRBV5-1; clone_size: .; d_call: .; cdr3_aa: CASSPTGSDGYTF; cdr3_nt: TGCGCCAGCAGCCCAACAGGGTCCGACGGCTACACCTTC
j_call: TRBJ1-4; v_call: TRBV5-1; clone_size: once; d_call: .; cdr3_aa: CASSLGENAEKLFF; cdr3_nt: TGCGCCAGCAGCTTAGGGGAGAACGCCGAAAAACTGTTTTTT
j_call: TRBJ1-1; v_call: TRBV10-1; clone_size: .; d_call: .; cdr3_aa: CASSPGSLNTEAFF; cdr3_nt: TGCGCCAGCAGCCCCGGGAGTTTAAACACTGAAGCTTTCTTT
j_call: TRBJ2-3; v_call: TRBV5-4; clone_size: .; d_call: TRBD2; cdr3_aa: CASNSGLAGVKTDTQYF; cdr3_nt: TGTGCCAGCAACTCCGGACTAGCGGGGGTGAAGACAGATACGCAGTATTTT
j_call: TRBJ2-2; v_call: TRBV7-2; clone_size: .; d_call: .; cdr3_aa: CASSFTYRGRTGELFF; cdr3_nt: TGTGCCAGCAGCTTTACTTACAGAGGTCGCACCGGGGAGCTGTTTTTT
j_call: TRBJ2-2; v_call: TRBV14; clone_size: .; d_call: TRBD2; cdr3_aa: CASSPRGLAATGELFF; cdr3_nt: TGTGCCAGCAGCCCCCGAGGACTAGCGGCCACCGGGGAGCTGTTTTTT
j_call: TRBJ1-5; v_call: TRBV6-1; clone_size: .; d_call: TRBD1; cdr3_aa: CASSEFSGGKRQPQHF; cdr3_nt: TGTGCCAGCAGTGAATTTTCAGGGGGCAAACGACAGCCCCAGCATTTT
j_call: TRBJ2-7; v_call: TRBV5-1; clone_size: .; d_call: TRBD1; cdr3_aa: CASSLSGTVEQYF; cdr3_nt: TGCGCCAGCAGCTTATCCGGGACAGTCGAGCAGTACTTC
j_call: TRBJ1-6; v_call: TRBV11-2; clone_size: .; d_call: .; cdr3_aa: CASSLGQTLNSPLHF; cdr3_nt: TGTGCCAGCAGCCTAGGACAAACCCTTAATTCACCCCTCCACTTT
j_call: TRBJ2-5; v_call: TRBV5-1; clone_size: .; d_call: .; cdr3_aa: CASSVGGAKETQYF; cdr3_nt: TGCGCCAGCAGTGTAGGGGGAGCCAAAGAGACCCAGTACTTC
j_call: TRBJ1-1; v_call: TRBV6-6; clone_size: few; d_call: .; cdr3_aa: CASVRGGEAFF; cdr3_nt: TGTGCCAGCGTTCGTGGGGGCGAAGCTTTCTTT
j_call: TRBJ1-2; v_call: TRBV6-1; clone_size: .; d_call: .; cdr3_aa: CASSGPTGVANYGYTF; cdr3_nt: TGTGCCAGCAGTGGCCCCACGGGGGTCGCGAACTATGGCTACACCTTC
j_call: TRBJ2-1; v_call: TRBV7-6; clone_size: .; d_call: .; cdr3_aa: CASSLASPSSYNEQFF; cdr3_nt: TGTGCCAGCAGCTTAGCTTCACCGAGCTCCTACAATGAGCAGTTCTTC
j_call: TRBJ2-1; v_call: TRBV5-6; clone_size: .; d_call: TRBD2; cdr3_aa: CASSPGTSGYNEQFF; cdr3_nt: TGTGCCAGCAGCCCAGGGACTAGCGGATACAATGAGCAGTTCTTC
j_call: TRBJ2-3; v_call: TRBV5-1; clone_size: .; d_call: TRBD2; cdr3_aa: CASSPGLAVSTDTQYF; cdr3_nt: TGCGCCAGCAGTCCGGGACTAGCGGTTAGCACAGATACGCAGTATTTT
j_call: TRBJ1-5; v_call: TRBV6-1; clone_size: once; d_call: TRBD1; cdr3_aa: CASTDRDSNQPQHF; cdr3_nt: TGTGCCAGCACCGACCGGGACAGTAATCAGCCCCAGCATTTT
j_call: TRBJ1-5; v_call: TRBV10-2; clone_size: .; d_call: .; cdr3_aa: CASSESRGFSNQPQHF; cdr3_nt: TGCGCCAGCAGTGAGTCGAGGGGATTTAGCAATCAGCCCCAGCATTTT